The T cell receptor beta chain described here comes from a study of CD8 T cells in Susac syndrome. RNA in amounts of about 0.5 to 1 ug was reverse transcribed with random hexamers. The authors amplified TCR beta CDR3 across 54 Vbeta and 13 Jbeta using immunoSEQ multiplex PCR. Via MiXCR, TCRdb re-called the immunoSEQ multiplex PCR reads, giving one row per CDR3 protein. The sample lists hundreds of thousands of distinct CDR3 sequences; just under 95% were seen once. Control patients had untreated stable or active relapsing-remitting multiple sclerosis by revised McDonald criteria. From germline, CDR1 is SQVTM and CDR2 ANQGSEA. V was shortened by 6 bases and J by 2 bases, with 13 bases between the two germline ends. The CDR3 contains 13 residues.

The source of this sequence is a human donor with multiple sclerosis. Sequencing used CD4+ T cells from PBMCs. The chain couples TRBV29-1 to TRBJ1-1; weak D call: TRBD1 (5 bases). CDR3 coding DNA: TGCAGCGTGTGGGGCCCCGTAAACACTGAAGCTTTCTTT. As protein: CSVWGPVNTEAFF.